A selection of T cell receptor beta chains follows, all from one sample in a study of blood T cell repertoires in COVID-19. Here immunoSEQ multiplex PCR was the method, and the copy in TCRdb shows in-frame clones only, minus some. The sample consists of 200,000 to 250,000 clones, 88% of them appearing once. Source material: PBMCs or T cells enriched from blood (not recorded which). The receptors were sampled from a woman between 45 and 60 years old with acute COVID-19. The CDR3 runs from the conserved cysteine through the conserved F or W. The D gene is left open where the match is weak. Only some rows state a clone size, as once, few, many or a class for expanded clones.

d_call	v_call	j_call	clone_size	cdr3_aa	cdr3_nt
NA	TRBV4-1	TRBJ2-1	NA	CASSQEGDNEQFF	TGCGCCAGCAGCCAAGAAGGGGACAATGAGCAGTTCTTC
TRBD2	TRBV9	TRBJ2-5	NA	CASSPRSGLAGEAGETQYF	TGTGCCAGCAGCCCTCGTAGCGGACTAGCGGGAGAGGCTGGAGAGACCCAGTACTTC
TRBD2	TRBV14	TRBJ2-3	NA	CASSPLWSSGSRSDTQYF	TGTGCCAGCAGCCCCCTTTGGTCTAGCGGGAGTCGATCTGATACGCAGTATTTT
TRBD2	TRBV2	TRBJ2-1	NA	CASSPGRAGASDNEQFF	TGTGCCAGCAGCCCGGGGCGAGCGGGAGCATCAGACAATGAGCAGTTCTTC
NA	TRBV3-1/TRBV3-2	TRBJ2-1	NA	CASSQDLSDEQFF	TGTGCCAGCAGCCAAGATCTTTCGGATGAGCAGTTCTTC
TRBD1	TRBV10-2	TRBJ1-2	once	CASSTGQGVYGYTF	TGCGCCAGCAGTACGGGGCAGGGGGTCTATGGCTACACCTTC
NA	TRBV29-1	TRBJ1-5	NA	CSVEVSGQPQHF	TGCAGCGTTGAAGTCTCGGGTCAGCCCCAGCATTTT
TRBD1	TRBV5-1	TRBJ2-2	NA	CASSSLKGATGELFF	TGCGCCAGCAGCTCCCTGAAGGGGGCCACCGGGGAGCTGTTTTTT
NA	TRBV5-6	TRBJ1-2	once	CASSLTGIYHGYTF	TGTGCCAGCAGCTTGACAGGAATTTATCACGGCTACACCTTC
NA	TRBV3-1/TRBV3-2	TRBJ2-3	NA	CASSRSGNTDTQYF	TGTGCCAGCAGCCGGTCGGGGAACACAGATACGCAGTATTTT
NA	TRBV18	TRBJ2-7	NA	CASSPLSGVSYEQYF	TGTGCCAGCTCACCACTCTCGGGTGTTAGCTACGAGCAGTACTTC
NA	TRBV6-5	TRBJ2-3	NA	CASSTRRDTQYF	TGTGCCAGCAGTACAAGGAGAGATACGCAGTATTTT
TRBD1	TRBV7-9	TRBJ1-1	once	CASSLNRGKNTEAFF	TGTGCCAGCAGCTTAAACAGGGGGAAGAACACTGAAGCTTTCTTT
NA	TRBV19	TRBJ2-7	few	CASSTGVVSYEQYF	TGTGCCAGTAGTACAGGGGTGGTCTCCTACGAGCAGTACTTC
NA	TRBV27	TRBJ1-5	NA	CATQGGGQPQHF	TGTGCCACCCAGGGTGGCGGTCAGCCCCAGCATTTT
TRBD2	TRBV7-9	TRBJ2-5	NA	CASSSVRGGVQETQYF	TGTGCCAGCAGCTCCGTTCGCGGGGGGGTCCAAGAGACCCAGTACTTC